Below, 4 T cell receptor beta chains from the same sample are listed, as sequenced in a study of cytomegalovirus exposure and HLA in healthy donors. It was with 60 Vbeta and 13 Jbeta primers that the PCR ran. TCRdb keeps only in-frame clones here, not all; method: immunoSEQ multiplex PCR. The sample has roughly 180,000 clones, around 81% seen once. Sequencing input: PBMCs. Every receptor here comes from a woman in her late teens or twenties in good health and CMV-seropositive.

The chain joins TRBV5-6 to TRBJ1-1; D is possibly TRBD1 (5 bases). CDR3 length: 11 amino acids. Trimming took 2 bases from V and 10 from J, leaving 9 bases between them. Germline V gene sequence: CDR1 SGHDT, CDR2 YYEEEE. As DNA, the CDR3 is TGTGCCAGCAGCTTTGCAGGGCTAGCTTTCTTT. It is translated as CASSFAGLAFF.

The CDR3 DNA is TGCGCCAGCAGCCAAACAGGGGGGAGCTACGAGCAGTACTTC. It specifies CASSQTGGSYEQYF. This chain connects TRBV4-1 to TRBJ2-5, with 8 nucleotides matching TRBD1. The end of the DNA is better explained by TRBJ2-7, so the J call may be wrong. This CDR3 region has 14 residues. CDR1 MGHRA and CDR2 YSYEKL come from the germline V gene.

The chain combines TRBV18 with TRBJ2-7, with TRBD1 matching 7 bases. Germline assignment: CDR1 KGHSH and CDR2 LQKENI. J was trimmed by 0 bases and V by 5 bases; bases with no gene match: 7. The CDR3 consists of 15 residues. CDR3 sequence reads: CASSTDRILSYEQYF. The CDR3 DNA follows: TGTGCCAGCTCAACGGACAGGATTCTCTCCTACGAGCAGTACTTC.

This sequence joins TRBV18 and TRBJ1-5, with TRBD1 matching 8 bases. The CDR3 loop spans 12 amino acids. The germline V gene encodes CDR1 KGHSH and CDR2 LQKENI. The junction had 6 bases not matched to a gene; V was cut back by 8 bases and J by 9 bases. The CDR3 sequence: CASPQGVRPQHF. The CDR3 nucleotides read TGTGCCAGCCCACAGGGGGTCCGGCCCCAGCATTTT.